The following is a T cell receptor beta chain sequence with its context. Its antigen is not known. The data are from a study of cytotoxic CD8 clonotypes in ibrutinib-treated CLL. TCRdb's table, derived via immunoSEQ multiplex PCR, lists solely in-frame clones and lacks some. The top ten clones hold roughly a quarter of a sample with 130,000 or so clones, 60% to 80% of them seen once. Notes on the study in general: Under treatment, the uncommon public clonotypes either contracted or remained stable.

With 3 bases clipped from V and 0 bases from J, the junction kept 6 bases outside the gene matches. Germline V CDR1 and CDR2: SGDLS, YYNGEE. CDR3 size: 18 residues. The rearrangement links TRBV9 to TRBJ2-3; TRBD2 matches at 14 bases. This receptor was identified in a human donor with chronic lymphocytic leukemia. The sample was PBMCs, taken after 12 months of ibrutinib treatment. CDR3 coding DNA: TGTGCCAGCAGCGCCGGGACTAGCGGGGGCCTAAGCACAGATACGCAGTATTTT. It encodes CASSAGTSGGLSTDTQYF. Drawing the rest from reference TRBV9 and TRBJ2-3, the complete variable domain is DSGVTQTPKHLITATGQRVTLRCSPRSGDLSVYWYQQSLDQGLQFLIQYYNGEERAKGNILERFSAQQFPDLHSELNLSSLELGDSALYFCASSAGTSGGLSTDTQYFGPGTRLTVL.